This paragraph reports one T cell receptor beta chain. Study processing details: Using reference gene primer amplification, nucleated cell counts were estimated. Using immunoSEQ multiplex PCR, the repertoire was profiled, and TCRdb retains in-frame clones only, with some absent. That table is the source of V, J and clone size, and D and trimming were worked out from the DNA. This sample has fewer than 90,000 clones, with about four fifths found just once. This record comes from a study of blood T cell repertoires in COVID-19. Study-level background: COVID-19 samples, acute and convalescent, were from the United States, Italy and Spain. Sample material is recorded as cDNA or gDNA derived from T cells, B-cell-depleted T cells, or PBMCs.

While infection was still active, Seattle patients were enrolled and then followed longitudinally. Trimming cost V 3 bases and J 0 bases, with 11 bases left between them. This CDR3 is 15 amino acids long. This chain joins TRBV23-1 and TRBJ1-1; D not certain. TRBV23-1 belongs to the ORF category, with a function that is uncertain. The sample comprised peripheral blood. The clonotype was recovered from a man in his sixties or seventies with COVID-19, enrolled during active disease. The CDR3 DNA reads as TGCGCCAGCAGTCATGCAGGCGCTATGAACACTGAAGCTTTCTTT. This encodes CASSHAGAMNTEAFF.